This T cell receptor (beta chain) is from a study of shared T cell receptors in the human thymus. TCRdb's copy holds only in-frame clones and misses some; the assay was immunoSEQ multiplex PCR. The table shows over 350,000 clones, with about 95% occurring only once. Germline loops: CDR1 SQVTM, CDR2 ANQGSEA. Trimming cost V 6 bases and J 8 bases; bases outside gene matches: 12. There are 14 residues in the CDR3. This chain uses TRBV29-1 with TRBJ2-1; 8 nucleotides match TRBD1. Sequenced material: thymocytes. The sequence derives from a human donor. The CDR3: CSVDRVPSVDEQFF. The DNA for the CDR3 is TGCAGCGTGGACAGGGTCCCCTCTGTGGATGAGCAGTTCTTC.